This passage covers 16 T cell receptor beta chains from one sample sequenced in a study of blood T cells in healthy people across ages. A J-beta primer mix and a sample-barcoded 5' primer were used in a second PCR of roughly 6 to 11 cycles. TCRdb used MiXCR to reprocess the 5' RACE reads, holding one entry per CDR3 protein. The sample shows about 840,000 distinct CDR3 sequences, 29% of them seen only once. The data were also submitted as part of a second study, on T cells of mothers and their children.

Sequenced material: blood. These receptors all come from a woman aged 40 to 50 in good health.

The chain is built from TRBV5-1 and TRBJ2-4, with unresolved D. CDR3 size: 12 residues. Germline V gene sequence: CDR1 SGHRS, CDR2 YFSETQ. With 6 bases removed from V and 3 bases from J, the gap between germline ends came to 7 bases. The CDR3 is CASMGSKNIQYF. CDR3 DNA: TGCGCCAGCATGGGTAGCAAAAACATTCAGTACTTC.

The V and J genes are TRBV5-4 and TRBJ2-7, with TRBD1 matching over 7 bases. The length of the CDR3 is 15 residues. Trimming cost V 3 bases and J 1 base; bases outside gene matches: 7. Germline CDR1 SGHNT, CDR2 YYREEE (reference sequence). CDR3 residues: CASSSQGPFSYEQYF. Written as DNA, the CDR3 is TGTGCCAGCAGCTCACAGGGGCCATTTTCCTACGAGCAGTACTTC.

The chain carries TRBV3-1 and TRBJ2-5; 16 bases agree with TRBD2. The CDR3 length is 19 residues. Germline CDR1 LGHDT, CDR2 YNNKEL (reference sequence). J lost 5 bases, V lost 3 bases, and 12 bases had no gene match. This chain's CDR3 is CASSHQSGTSGGALETQYF. CDR3 DNA: TGTGCCAGCAGCCATCAGTCCGGGACTAGCGGGGGGGCTTTGGAGACCCAGTACTTC.

The table lists this clonotype with a count of one. This CDR3 reads CATRLAGGPMDTQYF. The DNA of the CDR3 is TGTGCCACCCGCCTAGCGGGGGGGCCTATGGATACGCAGTATTTT. V usage is TRBV15 and J usage is TRBJ2-3, with 12 bases that match TRBD2. This CDR3 region has 15 residues. Germline V CDR1 and CDR2: LNHNV, YYDKDF (reference sequence). V dropped 8 bases and J dropped 6; count of bases not matched to a gene: 9.

The chain combines TRBV7-9 with TRBJ1-2; D gene ambiguous. CDR1 and CDR2 (germline): SEHNR, FQNEAQ (reference sequence). Trimming removed 1 base from V and 8 bases from J, with 14 bases in between. The CDR3 is made up of 14 amino acids. The CDR3 here is CASSLGTGAVGYTF. In nucleotides, the CDR3 is TGTGCCAGCAGCTTAGGAACTGGCGCGGTCGGCTACACCTTC.

The chain uses TRBV20-1 and TRBJ2-5; weak D call: TRBD2 (6 bases). The CDR3 contains 14 residues. The germline V and J ends were trimmed by 5 bases and 5 bases, with 18 bases remaining between them. Germline CDR1 and CDR2: DFQATT and SNEGSKA (reference sequence). CDR3 amino acids: CSAVPPRGYETQYF. The CDR3 coding sequence is TGCAGTGCTGTTCCTCCACGGGGGTATGAGACCCAGTACTTC.

J is TRBJ1-5 and V is TRBV25-1, with a possible D match to TRBD1 (5 bases). V dropped 3 bases and J dropped 7 bases, with 13 bases sitting between them. From germline, CDR1 is MGHDK and CDR2 SYGVNS. The CDR3 consists of 14 residues. CDR3 DNA sequence: TGTGCCAGCAGTGAGGGGTGGGGGGGACAGCCCCAGCATTTT. Its protein is CASSEGWGGQPQHF.

This clonotype was seen a handful of times. V is TRBV29-1 and J is TRBJ1-2; TRBD1 aligns across 8 bases. Germline trimming cut 5 bases from V and 6 bases from J; bases unmatched to any gene: 5. The CDR3 contains 12 residues. Per germline, CDR1 SQVTM and CDR2 ANQGSEA. The CDR3 loop reads CSVFDRGDGYTF. The CDR3 DNA reads TGCAGCGTTTTCGACAGGGGAGATGGCTACACCTTC.

This clonotype appeared many times. The chain employs TRBV7-2 and TRBJ2-4; 8 bases are shared with TRBD1. Judging by the DNA end, TRBJ2-7 fits better; the J call may be wrong. Germline CDR1 reads SGHTA; CDR2 reads FQGNSA. CDR3 size: 16 residues. The CDR3 region is CASSSPTGAVGDEQYF. The DNA for the CDR3 is TGTGCCAGCAGCTCACCGACAGGGGCGGTAGGGGACGAGCAGTACTTC.

The rearrangement uses TRBV20-1 and TRBJ2-7; D possibly corresponds to TRBD2 (6 bases). The CDR3 covers 13 residues. Trimming stripped 6 bases from V and 5 bases from J, with 17 bases between. CDR1 and CDR2 from the germline V gene are DFQATT and SNEGSKA (reference sequence). The CDR3 sequence is CSAKNRDFHEQYF. The DNA of the CDR3 is TGCAGTGCGAAGAACCGGGACTTTCACGAGCAGTACTTC.

This clonotype was counted at least ten times. The chain recombines TRBV5-1 with TRBJ2-3, with TRBD2 matching 9 bases. Looked up from germline, CDR1 is SGHRS and CDR2 is YFSETQ. The CDR3 runs to 18 residues. The V segment lost 1 base and the J segment 2 bases; nucleotides outside the gene matches: 11. The CDR3 loop is CASSLPAGGAQFTDTQYF. For the CDR3, the DNA is TGCGCCAGCAGCTTGCCAGCGGGGGGCGCGCAGTTCACAGATACGCAGTATTTT. Variable domain in full (rest from reference TRBV5-1 and TRBJ2-3): KAGVTQTPRYLIKTRGQQVTLSCSPISGHRSVSWYQQTPGQGLQFLFEYFSETQRNKGNFPGRFSGRQFSNSRSEMNVSTLELGDSALYLCASSLPAGGAQFTDTQYFGPGTRLTVL.

This clonotype came up a few times. The rearrangement joins TRBV6-6 to TRBJ1-4, with a possible D match to TRBD1 (6 bases). V gave up 0 bases and J gave up 3 bases, with 8 bases separating them. Germline CDR1 MNHNY, CDR2 SVGAGI (reference sequence). This CDR3 has 15 residues. The CDR3 DNA is TGTGCCAGCAGTTACTCGGGGGCCCCTAATGAAAAACTGTTTTTT. The encoded protein is CASSYSGAPNEKLFF.

This chain links TRBV12-3 or TRBV12-4 with TRBJ2-7; TRBD2 aligns across 8 bases. The CDR3 length is 17 residues. The V gene end was trimmed by 4 bases and the J gene end by 4 bases; junction bases not matched to a gene: 15. CDR3 bases: TGTGCCAGCAGTTCGTATAGTGCGCTGGCGGGAGGATACGAGCAGTACTTC. It codes for CASSSYSALAGGYEQYF.

This clonotype was detected only a few times. The rearrangement uses TRBV20-1 and TRBJ2-1; 8 positions match TRBD2. The CDR3 has 14 amino acids. CDR1 and CDR2 (germline): DFQATT, SNEGSKA (reference sequence). Losses at the gene ends were 6 bases for V and 9 bases for J; bases not matched to a gene: 13. The CDR3 nucleotides read TGCAGTGCCCCCCGGGGGGGACGTGGGAGTGAGCAGTTCTTC. Amino acid sequence: CSAPRGGRGSEQFF.

V and J are TRBV29-1 and TRBJ1-1; D gene ambiguous. Germline V lookup: CDR1 SQVTM, CDR2 ANQGSEA. The CDR3 is 13 residues long. The ends were cut back, 7 bases at V and 3 bases at J, with 15 bases in the middle. For the CDR3, the DNA is TGCAGCGCTAGATACCAACGGTACACTGAAGCTTTCTTT. Its translation is CSARYQRYTEAFF.

This clonotype appeared a few times. The chain is built from TRBV9 and TRBJ1-4, with D possibly TRBD1 on 6 matching bases. This CDR3 region has 15 residues. Germline CDR1 SGDLS, CDR2 YYNGEE. The ends were cut back, 3 bases at V and 4 bases at J, with 13 bases in the middle. Here the CDR3 reads CASSAGQNYNEKLFF. The CDR3 nucleotides read TGTGCCAGCAGCGCCGGACAGAACTATAATGAAAAACTGTTTTTT.